These T cell receptor beta chains were read from a single sample in a study of CD8+ T cells in alopecia areata. TCRdb keeps only in-frame clones here, not all; method: immunoSEQ multiplex PCR. The table records over 200,000 clones, about 60% of them present only once. This sample comprised CD4+ T cells sorted from blood, obtained at week 0. The source is a human donor with alopecia areata. Both conserved end residues are part of each CDR3. A D gene is named only where the DNA matches it firmly. Size tells how often a clone was seen (once, few, many) or the class of an expanded clone, and some rows leave it out.

d_call,clone_size,j_call,cdr3_length,v_call,cdr3_nt,cdr3_aa
-,-,TRBJ2-3,18,TRBV30,TGTGCCTGCAAAGGGACGGCGAATGGGTTGAAGAGCACAGATACGCAGTATTTT,CACKGTANGLKSTDTQYF
-,-,TRBJ1-1,16,TRBV15,TGTGCCACCAGCAGAGATGGGGTAGTCGAGAACACTGAAGCTTTCTTT,CATSRDGVVENTEAFF
TRBD1,-,TRBJ2-2,15,TRBV7-3,TGTGCCAGCAGCCCGCAGGGGGCGAGGACCGGGGAGCTGTTTTTT,CASSPQGARTGELFF
TRBD1,-,TRBJ2-1,13,TRBV7-7,TGTGCCAGCAGCTCGGGACAGATCAATGAGCAGTTCTTC,CASSSGQINEQFF
-,-,TRBJ2-1,11,TRBV7-2,TGTGCCAGCAGCTCAAACAATGAGCAGTTCTTC,CASSSNNEQFF
-,-,TRBJ2-3,13,TRBV30,TGTGCCTGGAGAAAAGCGGGCACAGATACGCAGTATTTT,CAWRKAGTDTQYF
-,-,TRBJ2-2,18,TRBV14,TGTGCCAGCACCACCGGGGATTCTAGCGCGCCCGACACCGGGGAGCTGTTTTTT,CASTTGDSSAPDTGELFF
TRBD1,-,TRBJ2-7,15,TRBV15,TGTGCCACCAGACCCGGACAGGGAGGAGATGCGGCGCAGTACTTC,CATRPGQGGDAAQYF
-,few,TRBJ2-5,14,TRBV19,TGTGCCAGTAGTATAGTCGCAGGGTCAGAGACCCAGTACTTC,CASSIVAGSETQYF
-,few,TRBJ1-2,12,TRBV30,TGTGCCTGGAATCTGCAGGGCTATGGCTACACCTTC,CAWNLQGYGYTF
-,few,TRBJ2-1,12,TRBV7-9,TGTGCCAGCAGCCCGGGGGTCAATGAGCAGTTCTTC,CASSPGVNEQFF
TRBD2,-,TRBJ2-7,15,TRBV7-2,TGTGCCAGCAGCTTAGCACCGGGACTAGCCTACGAGCAGTACTTC,CASSLAPGLAYEQYF
TRBD2,few,TRBJ2-1,15,TRBV5-1,TGCGCCAGCAGCTTCGGACTAGCCTCCTACAATGAGCAGTTCTTC,CASSFGLASYNEQFF
TRBD2,few,TRBJ2-3,14,TRBV4-1,TGCGCCAGCAATGAAGGACTAGAGCGGGATACGCAGTATTTT,CASNEGLERDTQYF
TRBD1,-,TRBJ1-2,12,TRBV29-1,TGCAGCGTTGGGACAGGGACCTATGGCTACACCTTC,CSVGTGTYGYTF
-,-,TRBJ1-2,14,TRBV5-1,TGCGCCAGCAGCGGGGGACGGACTAACTATGGCTACACCTTC,CASSGGRTNYGYTF
-,-,TRBJ2-7,14,TRBV11-2,TGTGCCAGCAGGAAGGGGGACGGTCCCTACGAGCAGTACTTC,CASRKGDGPYEQYF
TRBD2,-,TRBJ2-1,12,TRBV29-1,TGCAGCGTGGGGACTAGCGGCTATGAGCAGTTCTTC,CSVGTSGYEQFF
TRBD1,once,TRBJ2-1,16,TRBV7-7,TGTGCCAGCAGCTTAAACACAGGGGGCGGGTTGAATGAGCAGTTCTTC,CASSLNTGGGLNEQFF
TRBD1,-,TRBJ1-2,14,TRBV2,TGTGCCAGCAGAGCCCAGACAGGGAACTATGGCTACACCTTC,CASRAQTGNYGYTF
TRBD1,-,TRBJ2-7,14,TRBV25-1,TGTGCCAGCACTAAAGGGACAGGTGGCTACGAGCAGTACTTC,CASTKGTGGYEQYF
-,-,TRBJ2-3,13,TRBV7-2,TGTGCCAGCAGCTTAGTAGCGGCAGATACGCAGTATTTT,CASSLVAADTQYF
TRBD1,few,TRBJ2-7,12,TRBV29-1,TGCAGCGTGGGACAGGAGAACTACGAGCAGTACTTC,CSVGQENYEQYF
-,-,TRBJ1-2,12,TRBV29-1,TGCAGCGTTGAAGACAGAAACTATGGCTACACCTTC,CSVEDRNYGYTF
-,few,TRBJ2-1,14,TRBV5-1,TGCGCCAGCAGCTTGATCCCTGGGGACAATGAGCAGTTCTTC,CASSLIPGDNEQFF